These 3 T cell receptor beta chains share one sample of origin, sequenced in a study of technical replicates of blood from a handful of donors. Method: immunoSEQ multiplex PCR; TCRdb's copy keeps in-frame clones and lacks some. The table has approximately 92,000 clones, roughly 96% seen once. The sample was T cells isolated from PBMCs. These receptors originate from a human donor in good health.

V and J are TRBV5-1 and TRBJ2-7; 9 bases fit TRBD2. The CDR3 runs 17 residues. From germline, CDR1 is SGHRS and CDR2 YFSETQ. V lost 1 base to trimming and J lost 3 bases; unmatched junction nucleotides: 11. CDR3 amino acids: CASSLMPSGNPHYEQYF. The CDR3 nucleotides are TGCGCCAGCAGCTTGATGCCTAGCGGGAATCCTCACTACGAGCAGTACTTC.

This chain links TRBV27 with TRBJ2-1, with D perhaps matching TRBD1 (5 bases). Germline V gives CDR1 MNHEY, CDR2 SMNVEV (reference sequence). The CDR3 is 13 amino acids. The V and J ends lost 3 bases and 7 bases respectively, with 10 bases between them. CDR3 sequence reads: CASSFAGKNEQFF. The CDR3 DNA is TGTGCCAGCAGTTTTGCAGGGAAGAATGAGCAGTTCTTC.

The rearrangement joins TRBV21-1 to TRBJ2-7; no DNA check was done on the table's D call, TRBD1. TRBV21-1 corresponds to a pseudogene. The CDR3 runs 15 residues. CDR3 loop: CASPPKQGGYYEQYF. CDR3 in DNA: TGTGCCAGCCCACCGAAACAGGGGGGTTACTACGAGCAGTACTTC.